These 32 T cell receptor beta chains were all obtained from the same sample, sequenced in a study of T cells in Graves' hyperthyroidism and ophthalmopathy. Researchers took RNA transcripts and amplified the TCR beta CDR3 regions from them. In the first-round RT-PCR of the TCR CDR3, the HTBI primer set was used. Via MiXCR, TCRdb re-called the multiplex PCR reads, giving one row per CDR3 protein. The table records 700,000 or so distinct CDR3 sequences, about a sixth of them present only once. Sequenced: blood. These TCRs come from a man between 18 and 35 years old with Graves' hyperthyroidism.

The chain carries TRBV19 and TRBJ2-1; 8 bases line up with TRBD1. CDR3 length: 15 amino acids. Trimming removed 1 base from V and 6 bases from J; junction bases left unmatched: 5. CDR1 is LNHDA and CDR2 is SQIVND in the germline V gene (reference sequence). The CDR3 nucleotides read TGTGCCAGTAGTATAGGTGACAGGGGTTTCAATGAGCAGTTCTTC. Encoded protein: CASSIGDRGFNEQFF.

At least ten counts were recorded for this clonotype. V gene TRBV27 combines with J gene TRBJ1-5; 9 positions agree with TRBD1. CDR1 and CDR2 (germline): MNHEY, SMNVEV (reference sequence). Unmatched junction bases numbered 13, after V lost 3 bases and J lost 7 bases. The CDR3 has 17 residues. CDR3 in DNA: TGTGCCAGCAGTTTGAGGCCGGTGGACAGGGGAGGACAGCCCCAGCATTTT. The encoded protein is CASSLRPVDRGGQPQHF.

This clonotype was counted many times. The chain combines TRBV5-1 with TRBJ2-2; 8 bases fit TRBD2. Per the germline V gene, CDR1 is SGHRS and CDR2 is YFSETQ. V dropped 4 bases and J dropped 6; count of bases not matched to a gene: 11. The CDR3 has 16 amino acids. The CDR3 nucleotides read TGCGCCAGCAGCCCAACCGGGACTAGAACCGCCGGGGAGCTGTTTTTT. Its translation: CASSPTGTRTAGELFF.

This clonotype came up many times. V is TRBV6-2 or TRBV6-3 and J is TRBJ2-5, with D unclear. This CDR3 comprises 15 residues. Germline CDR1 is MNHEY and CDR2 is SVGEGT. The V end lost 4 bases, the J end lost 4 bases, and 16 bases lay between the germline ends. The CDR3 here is CASSSLRPLRETQYF. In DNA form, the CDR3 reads TGTGCCAGCAGTTCCCTCCGCCCGCTCCGAGAGACCCAGTACTTC.

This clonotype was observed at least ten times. The CDR3 coding sequence is TGTGCCAGCAGTGAAAGGGGTTACGATGGCGAGACCCAGTACTTC. The encoded protein is CASSERGYDGETQYF. This rearrangement joins TRBV2 to TRBJ2-5; TRBD1 might be the D (5 bases). This CDR3 comprises 15 residues. Germline lookup yields CDR1 SNHLY and CDR2 FYNNEI. Trimming pared 2 bases from V and 5 bases from J, leaving 15 bases between. Looking up the rest from reference TRBV2 and TRBJ2-5 gives the full variable domain: EPEVTQTPSHQVTQMGQEVILRCVPISNHLYFYWYRQILGQKVEFLVSFYNNEISEKSEIFDDQFSVERPDGSNFTLKIRSTKLEDSAMYFCASSERGYDGETQYFGPGTRLLVL.

The CDR3 DNA reads TGCGCCAGCAGCTCACAAAAGGAGGGCCCACGAGACAATGAGCAGTACTTC. Protein product: CASSSQKEGPRDNEQYF. The chain has TRBV5-1 and TRBJ2-1; D is perhaps TRBD2 (6 bases). Judging by the DNA end, TRBJ2-7 fits better; the J call may be wrong. The CDR3 has 17 residues. Germline V gene sequence: CDR1 SGHRS, CDR2 YFSETQ.

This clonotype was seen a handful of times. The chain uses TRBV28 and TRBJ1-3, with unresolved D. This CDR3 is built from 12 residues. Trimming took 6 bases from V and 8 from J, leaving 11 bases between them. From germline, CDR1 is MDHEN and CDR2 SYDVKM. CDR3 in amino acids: CASSPPSDTIYF. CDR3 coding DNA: TGTGCCAGCAGCCCTCCATCCGACACCATATATTTT. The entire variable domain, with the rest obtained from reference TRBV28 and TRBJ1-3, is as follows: DVKVTQSSRYLVKRTGEKVFLECVQDMDHENMFWYRQDPGLGLRLIYFSYDVKMKEKGDIPEGYSVSREKKERFSLILESASTNQTSMYLCASSPPSDTIYFGEGSWLTVV.

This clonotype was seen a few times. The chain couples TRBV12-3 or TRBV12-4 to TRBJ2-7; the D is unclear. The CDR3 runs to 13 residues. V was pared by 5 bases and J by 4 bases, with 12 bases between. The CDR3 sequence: CASSDSTYYEQYF. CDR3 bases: TGTGCCAGCAGTGATTCGACATATTACGAGCAGTACTTC.

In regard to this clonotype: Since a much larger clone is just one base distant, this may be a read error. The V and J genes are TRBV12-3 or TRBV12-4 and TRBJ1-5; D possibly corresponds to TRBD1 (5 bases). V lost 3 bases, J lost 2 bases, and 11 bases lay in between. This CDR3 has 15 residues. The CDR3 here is CASSLSRERNQPQHF. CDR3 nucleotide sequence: TGTGCCAGCAGTTTGTCCAGGGAGCGCAATCAGCCCCAGCATTTT.

DNA for the CDR3: TGTGCCAGCAGCCAAAGCGACAGGGCAAGGAACGAGCAGTACTTC. Its protein is CASSQSDRARNEQYF. V gene TRBV3-1 combines with J gene TRBJ2-7; TRBD1 matches 7 bases. V gave up 2 bases and J gave up 5 bases; unmatched junction bases: 9. Germline lookup yields CDR1 LGHDT and CDR2 YNNKEL (reference sequence). The CDR3 spans 15 residues.

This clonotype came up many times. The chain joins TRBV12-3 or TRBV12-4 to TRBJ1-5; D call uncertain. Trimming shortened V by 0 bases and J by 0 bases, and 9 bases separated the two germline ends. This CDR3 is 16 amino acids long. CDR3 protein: CASSLAVGYSNQPQHF. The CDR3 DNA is TGTGCCAGCAGTTTAGCTGTTGGGTATAGCAATCAGCCCCAGCATTTT.

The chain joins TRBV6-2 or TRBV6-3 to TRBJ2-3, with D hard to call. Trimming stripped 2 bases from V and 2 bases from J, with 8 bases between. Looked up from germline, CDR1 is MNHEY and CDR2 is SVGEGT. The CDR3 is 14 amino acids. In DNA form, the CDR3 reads TGTGCCAGCAGTTACGTTACCCTCACAGATACGCAGTATTTT. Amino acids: CASSYVTLTDTQYF.

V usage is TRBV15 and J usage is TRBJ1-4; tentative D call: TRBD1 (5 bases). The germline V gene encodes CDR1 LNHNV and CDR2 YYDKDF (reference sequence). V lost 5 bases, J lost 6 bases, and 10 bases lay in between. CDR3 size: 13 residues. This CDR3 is CATSPGGDEKLFF. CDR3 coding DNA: TGTGCCACCAGCCCGGGGGGAGATGAAAAACTGTTTTTT.

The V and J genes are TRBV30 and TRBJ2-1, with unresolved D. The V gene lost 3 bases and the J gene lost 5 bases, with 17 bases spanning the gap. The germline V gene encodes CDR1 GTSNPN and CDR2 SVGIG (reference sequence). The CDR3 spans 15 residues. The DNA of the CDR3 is TGTGCCTGGAGCCTCACCCCCGATGGAGACAATGAGCAGTTCTTC. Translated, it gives CAWSLTPDGDNEQFF.

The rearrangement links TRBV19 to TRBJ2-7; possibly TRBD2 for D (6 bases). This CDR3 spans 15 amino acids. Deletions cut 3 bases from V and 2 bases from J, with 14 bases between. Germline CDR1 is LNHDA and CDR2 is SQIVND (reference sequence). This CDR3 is CASSILPGVPYEQYF. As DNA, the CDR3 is TGTGCCAGTAGTATCCTTCCGGGAGTCCCCTACGAGCAGTACTTC.

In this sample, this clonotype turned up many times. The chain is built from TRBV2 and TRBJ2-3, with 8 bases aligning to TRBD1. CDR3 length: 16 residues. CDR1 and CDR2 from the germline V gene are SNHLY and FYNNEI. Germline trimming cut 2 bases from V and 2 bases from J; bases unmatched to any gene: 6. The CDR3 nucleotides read TGTGCCAGCAGTGAACGGGACAGGCCCGACACAGATACGCAGTATTTT. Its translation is CASSERDRPDTDTQYF.

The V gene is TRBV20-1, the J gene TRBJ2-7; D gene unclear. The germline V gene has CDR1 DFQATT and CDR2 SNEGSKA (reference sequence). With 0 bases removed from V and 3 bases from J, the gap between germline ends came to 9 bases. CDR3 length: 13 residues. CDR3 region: CSARDRQIYEQYF. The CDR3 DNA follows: TGCAGTGCTAGAGATCGGCAAATCTACGAGCAGTACTTC.

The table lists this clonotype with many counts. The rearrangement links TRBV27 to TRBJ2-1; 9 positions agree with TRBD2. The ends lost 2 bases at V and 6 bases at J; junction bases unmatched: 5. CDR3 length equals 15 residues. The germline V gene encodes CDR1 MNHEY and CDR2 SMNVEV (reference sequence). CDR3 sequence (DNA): TGTGCCAGCAGTTTAGGGGTAGCGGGAGTCAATGAGCAGTTCTTC. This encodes CASSLGVAGVNEQFF.

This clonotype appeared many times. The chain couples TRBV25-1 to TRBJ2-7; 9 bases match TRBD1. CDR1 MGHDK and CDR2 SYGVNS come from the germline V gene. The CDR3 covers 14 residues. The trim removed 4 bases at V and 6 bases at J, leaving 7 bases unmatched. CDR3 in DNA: TGTGCCAGCAGTGGGACCGGGACAGGGCTCGAGCAGTACTTC. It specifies CASSGTGTGLEQYF.

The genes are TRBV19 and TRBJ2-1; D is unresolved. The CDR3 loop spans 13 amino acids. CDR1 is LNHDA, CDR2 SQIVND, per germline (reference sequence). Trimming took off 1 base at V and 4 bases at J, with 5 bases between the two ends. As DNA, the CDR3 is TGTGCCAGTAGTATAGCAGGATACAATGAGCAGTTCTTC. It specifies CASSIAGYNEQFF.

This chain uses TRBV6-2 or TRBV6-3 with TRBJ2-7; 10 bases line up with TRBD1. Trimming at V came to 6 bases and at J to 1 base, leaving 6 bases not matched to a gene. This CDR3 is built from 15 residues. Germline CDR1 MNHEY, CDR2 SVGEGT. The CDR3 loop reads CASRRPGQGSYEQYF. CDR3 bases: TGTGCCAGCAGAAGACCGGGACAGGGGTCCTACGAGCAGTACTTC.

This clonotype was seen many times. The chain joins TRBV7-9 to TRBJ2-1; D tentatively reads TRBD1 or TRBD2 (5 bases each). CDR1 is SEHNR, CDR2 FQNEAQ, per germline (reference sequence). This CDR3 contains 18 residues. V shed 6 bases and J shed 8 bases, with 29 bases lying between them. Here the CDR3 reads CASRPPGLDNPGNHEQFF. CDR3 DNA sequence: TGTGCCAGCAGACCCCCAGGGCTAGACAACCCCGGGAACCATGAGCAGTTCTTC.

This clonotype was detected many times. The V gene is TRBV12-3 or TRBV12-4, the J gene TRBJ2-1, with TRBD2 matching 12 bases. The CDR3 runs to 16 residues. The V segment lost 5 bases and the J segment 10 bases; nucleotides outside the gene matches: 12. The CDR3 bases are TGTGCCAGCAGTCCCTCTCTAGCGGGAGGGTTTGGAGAGCAGTTCTTC. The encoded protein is CASSPSLAGGFGEQFF.

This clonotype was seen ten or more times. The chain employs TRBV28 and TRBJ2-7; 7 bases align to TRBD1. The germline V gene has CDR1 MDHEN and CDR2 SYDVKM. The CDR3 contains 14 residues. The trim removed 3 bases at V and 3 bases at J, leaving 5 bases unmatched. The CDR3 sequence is CASSLEQGVYEQYF. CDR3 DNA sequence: TGTGCCAGCAGTTTGGAGCAGGGGGTCTACGAGCAGTACTTC.

The CDR3 is CASLVRGTYNSPLHF. CDR3 DNA sequence: TGTGCCAGCCTTGTAAGGGGTACCTATAATTCACCCCTCCACTTT. This chain links TRBV6-1 with TRBJ1-6; possible D gene TRBD1, 5 bases. CDR3 length equals 15 residues. V dropped 8 bases and J dropped 2 bases, with 13 bases sitting between them. Per the germline V gene, CDR1 is MNHNS and CDR2 is SASEGT.

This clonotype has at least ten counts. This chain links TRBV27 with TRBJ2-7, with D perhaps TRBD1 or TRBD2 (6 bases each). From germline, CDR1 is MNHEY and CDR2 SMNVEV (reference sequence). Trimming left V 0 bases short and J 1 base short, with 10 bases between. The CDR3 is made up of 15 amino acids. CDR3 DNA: TGTGCCAGCAGTTTATCGGGGGGCGTATCCTACGAGCAGTACTTC. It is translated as CASSLSGGVSYEQYF.

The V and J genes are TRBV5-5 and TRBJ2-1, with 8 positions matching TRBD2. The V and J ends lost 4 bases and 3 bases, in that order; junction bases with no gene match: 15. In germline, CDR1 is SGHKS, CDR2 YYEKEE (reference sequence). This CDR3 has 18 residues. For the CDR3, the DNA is TGTGCCAGCAGCCGGGGGGGCTACACTCCCCTCCACTACAATGAGCAGTTCTTC. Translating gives CASSRGGYTPLHYNEQFF.

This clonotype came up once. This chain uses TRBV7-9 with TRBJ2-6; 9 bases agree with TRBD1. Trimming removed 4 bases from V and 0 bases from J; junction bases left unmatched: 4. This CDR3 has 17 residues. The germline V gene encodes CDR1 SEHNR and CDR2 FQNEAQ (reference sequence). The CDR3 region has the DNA TGTGCCAGCAGCTGGGACAGGGCCCTCTCTGGGGCCAACGTCCTGACTTTC. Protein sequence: CASSWDRALSGANVLTF. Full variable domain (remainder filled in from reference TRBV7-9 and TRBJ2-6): DTGVSQNPRHKITKRGQNVTFRCDPISEHNRLYWYRQTLGQGPEFLTYFQNEAQLEKSRLLSDRFSAERPKGSFSTLEIQRTEQGDSAMYLCASSWDRALSGANVLTFGAGSRLTVL.

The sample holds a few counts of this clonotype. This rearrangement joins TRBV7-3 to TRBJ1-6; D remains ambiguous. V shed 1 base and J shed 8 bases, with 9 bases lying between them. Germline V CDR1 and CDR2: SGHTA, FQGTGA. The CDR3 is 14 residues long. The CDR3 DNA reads TGTGCCAGCAGCTTAAACCCGTGGGATTCACCCCTCCACTTT. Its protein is CASSLNPWDSPLHF.

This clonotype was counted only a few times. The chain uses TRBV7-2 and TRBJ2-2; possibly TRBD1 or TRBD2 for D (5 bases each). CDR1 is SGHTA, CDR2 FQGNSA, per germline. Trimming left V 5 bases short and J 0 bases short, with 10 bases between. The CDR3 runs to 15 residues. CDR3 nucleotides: TGTGCCAGCAGCGTGGGGGAAGCGAACACCGGGGAGCTGTTTTTT. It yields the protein CASSVGEANTGELFF. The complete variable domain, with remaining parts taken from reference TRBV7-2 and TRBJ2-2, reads GAGVSQSPSNKVTEKGKDVELRCDPISGHTALYWYRQSLGQGLEFLIYFQGNSAPDKSGLPSDRFSAERTGGSVSTLTIQRTQQEDSAVYLCASSVGEANTGELFFGEGSRLTVL.

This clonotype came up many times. In DNA, the CDR3 is TGTGCCAGCAGTTTAAAGACTACCTACGAGCAGTACTTC. Its translation is CASSLKTTYEQYF. This rearrangement joins TRBV27 to TRBJ2-7, with D possibly matching TRBD2 (5 bases). CDR1 is MNHEY and CDR2 is SMNVEV in the germline V gene (reference sequence). The CDR3 runs to 13 residues. V was shortened by 2 bases and J by 2 bases, with 7 bases between the two germline ends.

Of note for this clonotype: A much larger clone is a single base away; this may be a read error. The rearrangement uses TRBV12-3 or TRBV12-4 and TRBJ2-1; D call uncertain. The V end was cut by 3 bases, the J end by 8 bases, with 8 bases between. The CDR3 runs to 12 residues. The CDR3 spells CASSFSGDEQFF. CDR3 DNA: TGTGCCAGCAGTTTTAGTGGGGATGAGCAGTTCTTC.